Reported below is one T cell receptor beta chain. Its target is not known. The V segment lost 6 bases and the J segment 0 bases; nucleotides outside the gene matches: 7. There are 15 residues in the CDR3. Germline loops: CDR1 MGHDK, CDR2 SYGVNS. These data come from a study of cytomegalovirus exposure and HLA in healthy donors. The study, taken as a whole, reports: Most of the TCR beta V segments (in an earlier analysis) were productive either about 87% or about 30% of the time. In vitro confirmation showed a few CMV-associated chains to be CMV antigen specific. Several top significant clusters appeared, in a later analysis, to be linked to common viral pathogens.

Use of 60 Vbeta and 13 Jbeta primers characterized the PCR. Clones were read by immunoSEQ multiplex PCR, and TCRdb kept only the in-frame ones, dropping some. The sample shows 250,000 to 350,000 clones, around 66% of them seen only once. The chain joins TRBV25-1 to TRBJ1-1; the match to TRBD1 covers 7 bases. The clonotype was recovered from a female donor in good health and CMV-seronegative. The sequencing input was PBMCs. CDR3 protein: CASREGAGMNTEAFF. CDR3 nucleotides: TGTGCCAGCAGGGAGGGGGCAGGGATGAACACTGAAGCTTTCTTT. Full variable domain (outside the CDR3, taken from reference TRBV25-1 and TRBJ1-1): EADIYQTPRYLVIGTGKKITLECSQTMGHDKMYWYQQDPGMELHLIHYSYGVNSTEKGDLSSESTVSRIRTEHFPLTLESARPSHTSQYLCASREGAGMNTEAFFGQGTRLTVV.